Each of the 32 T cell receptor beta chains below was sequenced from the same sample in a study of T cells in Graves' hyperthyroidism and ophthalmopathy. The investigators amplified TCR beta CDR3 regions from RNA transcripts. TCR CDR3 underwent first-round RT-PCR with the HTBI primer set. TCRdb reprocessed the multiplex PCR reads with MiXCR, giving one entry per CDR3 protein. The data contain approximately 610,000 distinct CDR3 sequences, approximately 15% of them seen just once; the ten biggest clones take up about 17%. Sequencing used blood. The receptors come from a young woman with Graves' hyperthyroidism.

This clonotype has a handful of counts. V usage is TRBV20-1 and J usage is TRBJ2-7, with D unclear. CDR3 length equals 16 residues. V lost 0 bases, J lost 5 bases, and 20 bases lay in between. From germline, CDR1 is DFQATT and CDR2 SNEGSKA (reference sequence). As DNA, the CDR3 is TGCAGTGCTAGAGATTTGAGAGCGAAAGTTCTCCACGAGCAGTACTTC. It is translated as CSARDLRAKVLHEQYF.

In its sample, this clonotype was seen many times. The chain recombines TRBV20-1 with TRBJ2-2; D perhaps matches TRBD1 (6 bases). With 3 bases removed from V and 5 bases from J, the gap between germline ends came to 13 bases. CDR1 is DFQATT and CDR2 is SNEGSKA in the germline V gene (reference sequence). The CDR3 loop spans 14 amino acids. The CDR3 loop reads CSASEAGATGELFF. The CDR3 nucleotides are TGCAGTGCTAGTGAGGCAGGGGCGACCGGGGAGCTGTTTTTT.

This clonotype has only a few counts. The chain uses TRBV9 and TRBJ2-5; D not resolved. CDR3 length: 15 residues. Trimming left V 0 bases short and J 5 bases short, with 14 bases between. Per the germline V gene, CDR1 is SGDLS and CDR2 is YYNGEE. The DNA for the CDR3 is TGTGCCAGCAGCGTAGGGGATCCCACCGGGGAGACCCAGTACTTC. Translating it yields CASSVGDPTGETQYF.

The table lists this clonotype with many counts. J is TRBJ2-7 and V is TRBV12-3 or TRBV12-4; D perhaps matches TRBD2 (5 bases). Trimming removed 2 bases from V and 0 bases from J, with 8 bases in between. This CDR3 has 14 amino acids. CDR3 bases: TGTGCCAGCAGTTTACAAGGGAGCTCCTACGAGCAGTACTTC. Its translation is CASSLQGSSYEQYF.

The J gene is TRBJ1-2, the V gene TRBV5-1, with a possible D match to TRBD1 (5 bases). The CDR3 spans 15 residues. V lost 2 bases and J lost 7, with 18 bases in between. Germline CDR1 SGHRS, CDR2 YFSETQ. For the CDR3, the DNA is TGCGCCAGCAGCTTCGACAGCCTGGCGGGGAGTGGCTACACCTTC. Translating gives CASSFDSLAGSGYTF.

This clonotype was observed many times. CDR3 protein: CASSVSGGDYNEQFF. The CDR3 DNA follows: TGTGCCAGCAGCGTTAGCGGGGGGGATTACAATGAGCAGTTCTTC. The J gene is TRBJ2-1, the V gene TRBV7-6, with 11 bases lining up with TRBD2. Germline CDR1 reads SGHVS; CDR2 reads FNYEAQ. CDR3 size: 15 residues. V gave up 5 bases and J gave up 4 bases; unmatched junction bases: 4.

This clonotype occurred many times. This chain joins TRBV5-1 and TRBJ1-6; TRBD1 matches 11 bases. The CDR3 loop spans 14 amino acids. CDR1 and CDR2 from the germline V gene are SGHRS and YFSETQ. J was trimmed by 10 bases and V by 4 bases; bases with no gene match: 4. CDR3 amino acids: CASSRTGGESPLHF. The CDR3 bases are TGCGCCAGCAGCCGGACAGGGGGCGAATCACCCCTCCACTTT. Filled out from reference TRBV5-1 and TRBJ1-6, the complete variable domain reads KAGVTQTPRYLIKTRGQQVTLSCSPISGHRSVSWYQQTPGQGLQFLFEYFSETQRNKGNFPGRFSGRQFSNSRSEMNVSTLELGDSALYLCASSRTGGESPLHFGNGTRLTVT.

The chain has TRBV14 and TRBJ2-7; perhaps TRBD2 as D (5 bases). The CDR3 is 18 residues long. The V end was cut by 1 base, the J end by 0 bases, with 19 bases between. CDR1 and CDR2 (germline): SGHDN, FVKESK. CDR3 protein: CASSQGGFGSTTSYEQYF. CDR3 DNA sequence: TGTGCCAGCAGCCAAGGAGGGTTCGGTTCTACCACCTCCTACGAGCAGTACTTC.

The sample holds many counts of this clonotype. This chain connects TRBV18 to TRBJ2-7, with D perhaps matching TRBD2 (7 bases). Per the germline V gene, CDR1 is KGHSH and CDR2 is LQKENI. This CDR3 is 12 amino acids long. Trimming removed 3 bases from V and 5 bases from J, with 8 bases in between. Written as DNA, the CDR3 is TGTGCCAGCTCACCGGGGGGGCACGAGCAGTACTTC. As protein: CASSPGGHEQYF.

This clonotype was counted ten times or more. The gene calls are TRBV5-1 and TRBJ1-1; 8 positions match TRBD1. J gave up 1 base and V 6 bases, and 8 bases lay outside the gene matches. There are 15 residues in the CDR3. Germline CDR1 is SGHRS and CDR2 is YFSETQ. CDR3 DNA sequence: TGCGCCAGCACCCTTGGGGGACAGGCGAACACTGAAGCTTTCTTT. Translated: CASTLGGQANTEAFF. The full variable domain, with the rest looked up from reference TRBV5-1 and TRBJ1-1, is KAGVTQTPRYLIKTRGQQVTLSCSPISGHRSVSWYQQTPGQGLQFLFEYFSETQRNKGNFPGRFSGRQFSNSRSEMNVSTLELGDSALYLCASTLGGQANTEAFFGQGTRLTVV.

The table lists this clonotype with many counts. CDR3 DNA: TGCAGTGCGGACCAACACCCTCTTAGCAATCAGCCCCAGCATTTT. Its protein product is CSADQHPLSNQPQHF. The chain joins TRBV20-1 to TRBJ1-5; no definite D call. The V gene lost 6 bases and the J gene lost 0 bases, with 15 bases spanning the gap. The CDR3 totals 15 residues. Germline lookup yields CDR1 DFQATT and CDR2 SNEGSKA (reference sequence).

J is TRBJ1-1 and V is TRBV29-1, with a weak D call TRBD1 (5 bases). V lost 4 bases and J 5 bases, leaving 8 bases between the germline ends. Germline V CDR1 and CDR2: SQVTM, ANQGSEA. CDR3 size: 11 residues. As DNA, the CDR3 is TGCAGCGTTGCCAAGGGGACTGAAGCTTTCTTT. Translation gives CSVAKGTEAFF.

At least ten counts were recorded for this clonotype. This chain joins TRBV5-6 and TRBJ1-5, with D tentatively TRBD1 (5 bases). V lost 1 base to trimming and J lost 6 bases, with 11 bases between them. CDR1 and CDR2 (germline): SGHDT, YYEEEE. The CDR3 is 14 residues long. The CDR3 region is CASSLFAGSQPQHF. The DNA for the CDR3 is TGTGCCAGCAGCTTGTTCGCAGGGAGTCAGCCCCAGCATTTT.

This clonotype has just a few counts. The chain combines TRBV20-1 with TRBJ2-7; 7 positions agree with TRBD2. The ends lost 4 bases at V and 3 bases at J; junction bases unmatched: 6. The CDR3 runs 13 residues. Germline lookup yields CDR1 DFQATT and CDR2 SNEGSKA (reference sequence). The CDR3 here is CSAIFREVYEQYF. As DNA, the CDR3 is TGCAGTGCTATTTTCCGGGAGGTCTACGAGCAGTACTTC.

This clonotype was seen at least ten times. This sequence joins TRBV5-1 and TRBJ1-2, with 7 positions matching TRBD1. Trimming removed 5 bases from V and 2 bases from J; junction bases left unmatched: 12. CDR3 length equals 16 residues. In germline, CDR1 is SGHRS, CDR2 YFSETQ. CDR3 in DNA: TGCGCCAGCAGGCGGGTCCGGGACAGAATAAACTATGGCTACACCTTC. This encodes CASRRVRDRINYGYTF.

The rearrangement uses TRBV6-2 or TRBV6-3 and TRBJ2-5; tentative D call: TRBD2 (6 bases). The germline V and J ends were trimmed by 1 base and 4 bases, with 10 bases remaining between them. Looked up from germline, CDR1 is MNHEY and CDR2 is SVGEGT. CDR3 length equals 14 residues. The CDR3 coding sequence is TGTGCCAGCAGTTACTGGGACGGGGGAGAGACCCAGTACTTC. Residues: CASSYWDGGETQYF.

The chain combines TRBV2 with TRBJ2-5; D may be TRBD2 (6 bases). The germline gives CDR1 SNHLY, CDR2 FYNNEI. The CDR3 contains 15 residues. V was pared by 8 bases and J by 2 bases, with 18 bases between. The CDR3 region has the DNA TGTGCCAGCGTCCCGGGCTGGGCGGGGCAAGAGACCCAGTACTTC. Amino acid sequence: CASVPGWAGQETQYF.

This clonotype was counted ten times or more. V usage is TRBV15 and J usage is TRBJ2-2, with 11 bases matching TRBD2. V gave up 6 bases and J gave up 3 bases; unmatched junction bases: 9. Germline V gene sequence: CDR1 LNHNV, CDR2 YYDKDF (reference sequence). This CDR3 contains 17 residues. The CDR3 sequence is CATRVAGGPRDTGELFF. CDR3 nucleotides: TGTGCCACCAGGGTAGCGGGAGGGCCTCGAGACACCGGGGAGCTGTTTTTT.

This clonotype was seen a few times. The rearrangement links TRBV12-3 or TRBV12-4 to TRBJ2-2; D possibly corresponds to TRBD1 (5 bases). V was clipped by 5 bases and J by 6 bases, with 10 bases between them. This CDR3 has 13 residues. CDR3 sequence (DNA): TGTGCCAGCAGTGAGACAGAACCCGGGGAGCTGTTTTTT. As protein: CASSETEPGELFF.

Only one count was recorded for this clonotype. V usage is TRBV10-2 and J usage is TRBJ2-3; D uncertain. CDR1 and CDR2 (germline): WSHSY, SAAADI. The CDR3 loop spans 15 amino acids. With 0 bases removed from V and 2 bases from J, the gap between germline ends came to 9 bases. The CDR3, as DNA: TGCGCCAGCAGTGAGTCGGCAAGCTCCACAGATACGCAGTATTTT. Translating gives CASSESASSTDTQYF.

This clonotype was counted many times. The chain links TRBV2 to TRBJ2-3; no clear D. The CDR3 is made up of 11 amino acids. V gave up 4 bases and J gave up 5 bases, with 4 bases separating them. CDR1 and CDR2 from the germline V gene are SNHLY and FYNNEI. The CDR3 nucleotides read TGTGCCAGCAGTGTAAAAGATACGCAGTATTTT. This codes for CASSVKDTQYF.

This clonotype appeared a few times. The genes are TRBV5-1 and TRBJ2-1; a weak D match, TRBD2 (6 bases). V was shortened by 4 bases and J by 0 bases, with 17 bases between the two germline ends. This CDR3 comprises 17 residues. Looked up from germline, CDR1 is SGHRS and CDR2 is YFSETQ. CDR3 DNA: TGCGCCAGCAGCATGACCCCAGCGGGCTTCTCCTACAATGAGCAGTTCTTC. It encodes CASSMTPAGFSYNEQFF.

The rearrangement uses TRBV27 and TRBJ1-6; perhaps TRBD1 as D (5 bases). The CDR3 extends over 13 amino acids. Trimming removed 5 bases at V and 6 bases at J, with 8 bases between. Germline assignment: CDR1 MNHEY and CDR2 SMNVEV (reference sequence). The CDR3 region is CASSEGPNSPLHF. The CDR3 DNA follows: TGTGCCAGCAGTGAGGGGCCTAATTCACCCCTCCACTTT.

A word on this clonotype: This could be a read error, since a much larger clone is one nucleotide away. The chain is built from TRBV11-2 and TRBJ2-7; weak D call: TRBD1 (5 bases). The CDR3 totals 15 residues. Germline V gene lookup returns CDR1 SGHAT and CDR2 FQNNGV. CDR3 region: CASRLGVLTVNEQYF. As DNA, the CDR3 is TGTGCCAGCAGATTAGGGGTGTTAACAGTCAATGAGCAGTACTTC.

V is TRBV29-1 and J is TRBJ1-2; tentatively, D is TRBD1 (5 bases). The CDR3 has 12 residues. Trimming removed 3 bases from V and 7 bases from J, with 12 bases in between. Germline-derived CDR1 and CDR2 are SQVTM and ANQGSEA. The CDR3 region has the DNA TGCAGCGTTGAGGCAGGGCGGAGTGGCTACACCTTC. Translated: CSVEAGRSGYTF. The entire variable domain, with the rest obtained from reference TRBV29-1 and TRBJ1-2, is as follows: SAVISQKPSRDICQRGTSLTIQCQVDSQVTMMFWYRQQPGQSLTLIATANQGSEATYESGFVIDKFPISRPNLTFSTLTVSNMSPEDSSIYLCSVEAGRSGYTFGSGTRLTVV.

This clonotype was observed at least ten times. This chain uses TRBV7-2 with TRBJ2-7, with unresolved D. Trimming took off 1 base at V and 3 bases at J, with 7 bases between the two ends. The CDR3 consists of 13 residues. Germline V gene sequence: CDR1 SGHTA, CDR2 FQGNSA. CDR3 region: CASSLGLFYEQYF. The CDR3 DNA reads TGTGCCAGCAGCTTAGGGCTCTTCTACGAGCAGTACTTC.

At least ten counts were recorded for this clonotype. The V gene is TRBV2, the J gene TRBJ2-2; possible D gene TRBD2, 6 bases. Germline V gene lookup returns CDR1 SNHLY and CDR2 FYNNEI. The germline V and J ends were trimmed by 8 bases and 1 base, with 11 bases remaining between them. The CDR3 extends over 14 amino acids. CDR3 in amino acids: CASLAGRNTGELFF. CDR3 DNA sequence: TGTGCCAGCTTGGCGGGGAGGAACACCGGGGAGCTGTTTTTT.

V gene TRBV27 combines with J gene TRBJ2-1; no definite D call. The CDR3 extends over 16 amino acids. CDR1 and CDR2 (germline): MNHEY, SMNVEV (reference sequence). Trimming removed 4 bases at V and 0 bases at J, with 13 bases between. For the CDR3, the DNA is TGTGCCAGCAGTTCGGCATGGACGGGCTCCTACAATGAGCAGTTCTTC. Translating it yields CASSSAWTGSYNEQFF.

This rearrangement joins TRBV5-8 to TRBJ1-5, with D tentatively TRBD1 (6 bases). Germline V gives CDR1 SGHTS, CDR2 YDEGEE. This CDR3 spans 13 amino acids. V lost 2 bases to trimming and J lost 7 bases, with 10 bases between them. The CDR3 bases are TGTGCCAGCAGCTTTAGGGGGGGGCAGCCCCAGCATTTT. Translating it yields CASSFRGGQPQHF.

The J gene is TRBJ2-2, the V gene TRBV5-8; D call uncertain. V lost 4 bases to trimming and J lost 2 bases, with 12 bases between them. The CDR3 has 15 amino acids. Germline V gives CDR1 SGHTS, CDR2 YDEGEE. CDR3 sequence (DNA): TGTGCCAGCAGCCGACGTGGGCACAACACCGGGGAGCTGTTTTTT. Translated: CASSRRGHNTGELFF.

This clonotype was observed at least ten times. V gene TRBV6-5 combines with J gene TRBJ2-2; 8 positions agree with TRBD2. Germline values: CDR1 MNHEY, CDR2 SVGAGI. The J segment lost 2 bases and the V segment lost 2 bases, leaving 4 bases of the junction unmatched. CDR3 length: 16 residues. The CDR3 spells CASSYGGGLNTGELFF. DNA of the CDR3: TGTGCCAGCAGTTACGGCGGGGGGCTTAACACCGGGGAGCTGTTTTTT.

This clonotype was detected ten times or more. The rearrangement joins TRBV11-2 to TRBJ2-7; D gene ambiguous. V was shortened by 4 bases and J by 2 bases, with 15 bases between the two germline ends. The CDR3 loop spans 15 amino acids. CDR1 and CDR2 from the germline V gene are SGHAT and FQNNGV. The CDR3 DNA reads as TGTGCCAGCAGCTCGAAAGCTCAGAACCCCTACGAGCAGTACTTC. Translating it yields CASSSKAQNPYEQYF.